This entry lists 2 T cell receptor beta chains sequenced from one sample in a study of post-analysis software for immune sequencing data. Which antigens these TCRs recognize remains unknown. Overall study results and limits: Roughly 5 TRBV segments, including TRBV5-6, TRBV5-1 and TRBV20-1, were more frequent in patients than controls.

Unique molecular identifiers were present in the TCR beta cDNA libraries. TCRdb re-derived calls from the PCR reads in MiXCR, one entry per CDR3 protein. The repertoire holds hundreds of thousands of distinct CDR3 sequences, with 25% to 30% as singletons. The material sequenced was blood. The source is a girl aged 5-17 years with multiple sclerosis.

The chain joins TRBV7-2 to TRBJ1-2; tentative D call: TRBD1 (5 bases). Looked up from germline, CDR1 is SGHTA and CDR2 is FQGNSA. Trimming stripped 2 bases from V and 6 bases from J, with 13 bases between. This CDR3 region has 14 residues. The CDR3 DNA reads TGTGCCAGCAGCTTACAGCCCAGGGCCCATGGCTACACCTTC. Its protein is CASSLQPRAHGYTF.

In this sample, this clonotype turned up a few times. The gene calls are TRBV20-1 and TRBJ2-7; no definite D call. This CDR3 comprises 14 residues. The ends were cut back, 5 bases at V and 1 base at J, with 15 bases in the middle. Germline values: CDR1 DFQATT, CDR2 SNEGSKA (reference sequence). The CDR3 sequence: CSAYSRAPSYEQYF. The CDR3 nucleotides are TGCAGTGCTTACTCCCGGGCTCCTTCCTACGAGCAGTACTTC.